This T cell receptor (beta chain) was recorded in a study of blood T cell repertoires in COVID-19. About the study: Samples came from the United States, Italy and Spain, spanning acute and convalescent COVID-19.

Germline V gene sequence: CDR1 MNHEY, CDR2 SVGEGT. CDR3 length: 15 residues. The V end lost 3 bases, the J end lost 2 bases, and 14 bases lay between the germline ends. Here immunoSEQ multiplex PCR was the method, and the copy in TCRdb shows in-frame clones only, minus some. The sample shows about 78,000 clones, approximately 86% of them seen only once. The V gene is TRBV6-2 or TRBV6-3, the J gene TRBJ2-7; tentatively, D is TRBD2 (5 bases). The TCR originated in a middle-aged man with active or convalescent COVID-19. Sequencing was done on a sample of peripheral blood. In nucleotides, the CDR3 is TGTGCCAGCAGTTATCCAGCGGTTGGCGCCTACGAGCAGTACTTC. This sequence encodes CASSYPAVGAYEQYF.